Described below is a single TCR beta chain sequence and its context. Germline assignment: CDR1 LGHNA and CDR2 YSLEER. Trimming at V came to 2 bases and at J to 5 bases, leaving 10 bases not matched to a gene. The CDR3 runs 16 residues. Per the study methods: Reference gene primer amplification gave estimated nucleated cell counts. Using immunoSEQ multiplex PCR, the repertoire was profiled, and TCRdb retains in-frame clones only, with some absent. The V and J calls and clone size are taken from that table; D and trimming were inferred from the DNA. The sample carries roughly 99,000 clones, roughly 84% recorded once. This entry comes from a study of blood T cell repertoires in COVID-19. Study information: The samples span acute and convalescent COVID-19 from the United States, Italy and Spain. In each case, the material was cDNA or gDNA derived from T cells, B-cell-depleted T cells, or PBMCs.

V gene TRBV4-3 combines with J gene TRBJ1-2; 8 nucleotides match TRBD1. The sequence derives from a human donor in a cohort sampled during active COVID-19. The sequencing sample was made of peripheral blood. The CDR3 sequence is CASSQRGAGGGYGYTF. The DNA for the CDR3 is TGCGCCAGCAGCCAAAGGGGGGCAGGGGGCGGTTATGGCTACACCTTC.